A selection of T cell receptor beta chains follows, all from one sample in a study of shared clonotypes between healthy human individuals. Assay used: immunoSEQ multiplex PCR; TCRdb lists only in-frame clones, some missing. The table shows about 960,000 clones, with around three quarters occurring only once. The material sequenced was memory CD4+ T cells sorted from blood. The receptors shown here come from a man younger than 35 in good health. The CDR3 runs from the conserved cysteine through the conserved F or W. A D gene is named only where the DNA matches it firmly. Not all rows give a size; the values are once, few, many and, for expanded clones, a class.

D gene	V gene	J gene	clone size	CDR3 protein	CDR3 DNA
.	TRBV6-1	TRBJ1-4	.	CASSGRGSTNEKLFF	TGTGCCAGCTCGGGCAGGGGATCAACTAATGAAAAACTGTTTTTT
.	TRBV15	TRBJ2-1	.	CATSRDPGIYNEQFF	TGTGCCACCAGCAGAGATCCAGGGATCTACAATGAGCAGTTCTTC
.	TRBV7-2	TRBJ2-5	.	CASSLWSRRETQYF	TGTGCCAGCAGCTTATGGTCCAGGCGGGAGACCCAGTACTTC
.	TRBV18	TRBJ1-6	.	CASSPVTGISPLHF	TGTGCCAGCTCACCGGTAACAGGGATTTCACCCCTCCACTTT
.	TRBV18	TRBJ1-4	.	CASSPGLNEKLFF	TGTGCCAGCTCACCAGGGCTTAATGAAAAACTGTTTTTT
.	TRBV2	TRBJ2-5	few	CASSVRKQETQYF	TGTGCCAGCAGTGTAAGGAAACAAGAGACCCAGTACTTC
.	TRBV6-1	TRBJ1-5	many	CASSRTDFSNQPQHF	TGTGCCAGCAGCCGGACAGATTTTAGCAATCAGCCCCAGCATTTT
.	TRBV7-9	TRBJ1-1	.	CASSLDTYGQVYTEAFF	TGTGCCAGCAGCTTAGATACCTATGGCCAGGTTTACACTGAAGCTTTCTTT
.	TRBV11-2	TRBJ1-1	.	CASSLVPDTEAFF	TGTGCCAGCAGCTTAGTACCAGACACTGAAGCTTTCTTT
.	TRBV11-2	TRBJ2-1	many	CASSTGRGPRNEQFF	TGTGCCAGCAGTACAGGGAGGGGACCGAGAAATGAGCAGTTCTTC
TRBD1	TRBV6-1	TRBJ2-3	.	CASSRTGYSTDTQYF	TGTGCCAGCAGTCGGACAGGCTATAGTACAGATACGCAGTATTTT
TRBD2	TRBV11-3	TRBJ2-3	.	CASSFGSSGGSTQYF	TGTGCCAGCAGCTTTGGGTCTAGCGGGGGTAGCACGCAGTATTTT
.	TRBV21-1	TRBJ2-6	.	CASSGGTGVSGANVLTF	TGTGCCAGCAGCGGCGGGACAGGAGTCTCTGGGGCCAACGTCCTGACTTTC
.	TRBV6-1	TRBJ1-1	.	CASSEAGGSFEAFF	TGTGCCAGCAGTGAAGCGGGTGGGTCTTTCGAAGCTTTCTTT
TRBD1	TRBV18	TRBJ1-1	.	CASSLGTGGTEAFF	TGTGCCAGCTCGCTAGGGACAGGGGGCACTGAAGCTTTCTTT
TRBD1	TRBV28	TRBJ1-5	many	CASRSGGGAQPQHF	TGTGCCAGCAGATCAGGGGGAGGAGCACAGCCCCAGCATTTT
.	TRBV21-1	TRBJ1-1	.	CASSPLGLTGVTGTEAFF	TGTGCCAGCAGCCCGCTGGGACTGACAGGGGTCACGGGAACTGAAGCTTTCTTT
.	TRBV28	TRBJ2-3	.	CASSLSGSDTQYF	TGTGCCAGCAGTTTGTCAGGATCAGATACGCAGTATTTT
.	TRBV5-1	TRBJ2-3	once	CASSLGQTGSYTQYF	TGCGCCAGCAGCTTGGGGCAAACTGGGTCCTATACGCAGTATTTT
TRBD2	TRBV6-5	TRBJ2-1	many	CASSSPGLAGGIEQFF	TGTGCCAGCAGTTCGCCGGGACTAGCGGGGGGGATAGAGCAGTTCTTC
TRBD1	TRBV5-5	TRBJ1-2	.	CASSRAGTGYGYTF	TGTGCCAGCAGCAGGGCCGGGACAGGTTATGGCTACACCTTC
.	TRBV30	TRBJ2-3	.	CAWSRVGADTQYF	TGTGCCTGGAGTAGGGTAGGGGCAGATACGCAGTATTTT
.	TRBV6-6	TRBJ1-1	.	CASKPPAGTEAFF	TGTGCCAGCAAACCTCCAGCGGGGACTGAAGCTTTCTTT
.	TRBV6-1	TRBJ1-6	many	CASSVEPGAIISSYNSPLHF	TGTGCCAGCAGTGTAGAGCCGGGGGCCATAATAAGCTCCTATAATTCACCCCTCCACTTT
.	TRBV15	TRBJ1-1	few	CATSGTWGQGTEAFF	TGTGCCACCAGCGGGACATGGGGGCAGGGCACTGAAGCTTTCTTT
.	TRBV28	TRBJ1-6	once	CASGSNSPLHF	TGTGCCAGCGGCTCAAATTCACCCCTCCACTTT
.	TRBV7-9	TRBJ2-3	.	CASNGPGSDTQYF	TGTGCCAGCAATGGGCCAGGGTCAGATACGCAGTATTTT
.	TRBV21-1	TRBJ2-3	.	CASSWALVDTQYF	TGTGCCAGCAGCTGGGCCCTGGTGGATACGCAGTATTTT
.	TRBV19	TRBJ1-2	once	CASSIQGFQTWNYGYTF	TGTGCCAGTAGTATACAGGGCTTTCAAACTTGGAACTATGGCTACACCTTC
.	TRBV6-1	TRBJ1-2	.	CASRSANYGYTF	TGTGCCAGCAGATCAGCTAACTATGGCTACACCTTC
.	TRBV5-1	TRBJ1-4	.	CASSEGGRLNEKLFF	TGCGCCAGCAGCGAGGGGGGGCGCTTGAACGAAAAACTGTTTTTT
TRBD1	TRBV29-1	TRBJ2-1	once	CSVVTYRDRGEQFF	TGCAGCGTAGTCACTTACCGGGACAGGGGGGAGCAGTTCTTC
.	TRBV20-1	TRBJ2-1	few	CSGVLGNEQFF	TGCAGTGGGGTTTTGGGCAATGAGCAGTTCTTC
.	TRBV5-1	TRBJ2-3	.	CASSSKGFTDTQYF	TGCGCCAGCAGCTCAAAGGGATTCACAGATACGCAGTATTTT
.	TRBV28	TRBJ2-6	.	CASSRGGSSGANVLTF	TGTGCCAGCAGCCGGGGTGGGAGCTCTGGGGCCAACGTCCTGACTTTC
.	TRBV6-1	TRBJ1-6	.	CASSVVVGGSSYNSPLHF	TGTGCCAGCAGTGTAGTTGTTGGGGGAAGCTCCTATAATTCACCCCTCCACTTT
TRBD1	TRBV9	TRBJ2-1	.	CASSVVGQTHNEQFF	TGTGCCAGCAGCGTAGTGGGACAGACTCACAATGAGCAGTTCTTC
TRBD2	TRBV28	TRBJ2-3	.	CASTAGGRVDTQYF	TGTGCCAGCACCGCGGGGGGGCGTGTAGATACGCAGTATTTT
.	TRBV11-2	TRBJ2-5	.	CASSLEGDQYF	TGTGCCAGCAGCTTAGAGGGGGACCAGTACTTC
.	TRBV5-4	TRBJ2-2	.	CASSLEGRTGELFF	TGTGCCAGCAGCTTGGAGGGAAGGACCGGGGAGCTGTTTTTT
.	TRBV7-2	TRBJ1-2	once	CASTFQGASGGYTF	TGTGCCAGCACCTTCCAAGGGGCATCAGGGGGCTACACCTTC
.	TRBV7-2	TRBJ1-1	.	CASSLQNMDTEAFF	TGTGCCAGCAGCTTACAGAATATGGACACTGAAGCTTTCTTT
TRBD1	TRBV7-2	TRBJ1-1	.	CASSQGQMNTEAFF	TGTGCCAGCAGCCAGGGACAGATGAACACTGAAGCTTTCTTT
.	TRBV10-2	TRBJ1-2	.	CASSESSRDLYGYTF	TGCGCCAGCAGTGAGTCGAGCAGGGACCTCTATGGCTACACCTTC
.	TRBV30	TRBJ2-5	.	CAWSTPKGFGETQYF	TGTGCCTGGAGTACCCCGAAGGGGTTCGGGGAGACCCAGTACTTC
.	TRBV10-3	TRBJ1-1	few	CAISEGATEAFF	TGTGCCATCAGTGAGGGGGCCACTGAAGCTTTCTTT
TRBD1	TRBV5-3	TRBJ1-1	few	CARSFDLRGANTEAFF	TGTGCCAGAAGCTTTGATCTCAGGGGGGCGAACACTGAAGCTTTCTTT
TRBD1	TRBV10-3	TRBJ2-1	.	CAISLDRGNEQFF	TGTGCCATCTCCCTGGACAGGGGAAATGAGCAGTTCTTC
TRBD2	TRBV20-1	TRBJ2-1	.	CSARGGNEQFF	TGCAGTGCTAGGGGGGGGAATGAGCAGTTCTTC
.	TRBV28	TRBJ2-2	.	CAIGKTGELFF	TGTGCCATCGGCAAAACCGGGGAGCTGTTTTTT
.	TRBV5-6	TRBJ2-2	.	CASSLGWPLGTGELFF	TGTGCCAGCAGCTTGGGTTGGCCCCTGGGCACCGGGGAGCTGTTTTTT
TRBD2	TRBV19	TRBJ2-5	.	CASSGRGPKRETQYF	TGTGCCAGTAGTGGGAGGGGACCGAAGCGAGAGACCCAGTACTTC
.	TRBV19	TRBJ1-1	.	CASSIDFTVGDRAFF	TGTGCCAGTAGTATAGATTTTACTGTGGGGGACCGAGCTTTCTTT
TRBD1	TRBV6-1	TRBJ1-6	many	CASGGQGNSPLHF	TGTGCCAGCGGGGGACAGGGAAATTCACCCCTCCACTTT